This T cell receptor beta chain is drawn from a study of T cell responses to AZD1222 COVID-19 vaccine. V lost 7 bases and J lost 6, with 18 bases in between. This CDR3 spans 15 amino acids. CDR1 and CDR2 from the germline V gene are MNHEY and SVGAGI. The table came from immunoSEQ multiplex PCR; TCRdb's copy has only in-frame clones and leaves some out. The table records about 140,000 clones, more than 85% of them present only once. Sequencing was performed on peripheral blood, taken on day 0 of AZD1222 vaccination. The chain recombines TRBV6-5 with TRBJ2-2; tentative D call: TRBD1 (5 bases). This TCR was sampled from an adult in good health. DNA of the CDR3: TGTGCCAGCATAGAACAGGCAGTAGGGGCCGGGGAGCTGTTTTTT. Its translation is CASIEQAVGAGELFF.